This T cell receptor beta chain was identified during a study of T-cell reconstitution after alpha-beta-depleted transplantation in children. Whole-study findings and limits: Surviving recipient T cells and intrathymic progenitors accounted for some patients' high TCRbeta diversity at day 60. Two months or so post-transplant, alpha-beta T cells reportedly derived from several hundred expanded graft clones. Newly generated T cells supplied most T-cell counts and diversity one year post-transplant.

A word on this clonotype: Its antigen is undetermined.

Looked up from germline, CDR1 is SGHVS and CDR2 is FNYEAQ. This CDR3 spans 13 amino acids. Trimming shortened V by 5 bases and J by 5 bases, and 13 bases separated the two germline ends. Preparation of the TCRbeta library involved a method that used unique molecular identifiers. Each CDR3 protein gets one entry after TCRdb re-called the PCR reads with MiXCR. The sample consists of 350,000 to 500,000 distinct CDR3 sequences, 43% of them appearing once. The chain recombines TRBV7-6 with TRBJ2-7; TRBD1 might be the D (7 bases). This specimen consisted of PBMCs, obtained before TCRalphabeta/CD19-depleted stem cell transplant. The sequence came from a girl under 10 years old with aplastic anemia, due to receive a stem cell transplant. The CDR3, as DNA: TGTGCCAGCAGCCAGGGGGGTGTGAACGAGCAGTACTTC. Protein product: CASSQGGVNEQYF. The full variable domain, with the rest looked up from reference TRBV7-6 and TRBJ2-7, is GAGVSQSPRYKVTKRGQDVALRCDPISGHVSLYWYRQALGQGPEFLTYFNYEAQQDKSGLPNDRFSAERPEGSISTLTIQRTEQRDSAMYRCASSQGGVNEQYFGPGTRLTVT.